The present entry profiles one T cell receptor (beta chain) with its context. This sample is part of a study of T cells expressing NK-cell markers. In the study overall: Eight donors were sequenced, of whom seven were HCMV-seropositive, while the remaining one was HCMV-seronegative.

TCRdb reprocessed the 5' RACE reads, with one entry per CDR3 protein and no DNA. This sample's clone table lists over 250,000 distinct CDR3 sequences. This clonotype originated in a woman aged 18 to 75 in good health. Sequencing input: blood T cells: a sorted CD56 or NKG2C T cell subset, CD4+ or CD8+ T cells, or bulk PBMC T cells (not recorded which).

CDR3 sequence reads: CASSRDVGKLFF. V usage is TRBV12-3 or TRBV12-4 and J usage is TRBJ1-4; the D gene TCRdb calls, TRBD1, cannot be checked with no DNA. This CDR3 comprises 12 residues.